This paragraph covers one T cell receptor (beta chain) sequence. Antigen: not known. The table came from immunoSEQ multiplex PCR; TCRdb's copy has only in-frame clones and leaves some out. Of 32,000 or so clones listed, around 81% are singletons. The data originate from a study of T cells in narcolepsy. In the study overall: Patients with NT1 or NT2 and healthy control donors were enrolled.

Germline V gene data show CDR1 as ENHRY and CDR2 as SYGVKD. V lost 3 bases, J lost 5 bases, and 1 base stayed unmatched. This CDR3 is built from 13 residues. Overall study results and limits: Autoreactive clone sequences were missing from some blood memory CD4+ repertoires. Blood of same and different patients, but not healthy controls, reportedly held recurring autoreactive clonotypes.

The V call is TRBV10-3, the J call TRBJ2-1; 7 nucleotides align to TRBD1. This TCR came from a human donor with narcolepsy. Sequencing was done on a sample of CD45RA- memory CD4+ T cells from PBMCs. CDR3 DNA: TGTGCCATCAGTGACGGGACAGACAATGAGCAGTTCTTC. The encoded protein is CAISDGTDNEQFF.